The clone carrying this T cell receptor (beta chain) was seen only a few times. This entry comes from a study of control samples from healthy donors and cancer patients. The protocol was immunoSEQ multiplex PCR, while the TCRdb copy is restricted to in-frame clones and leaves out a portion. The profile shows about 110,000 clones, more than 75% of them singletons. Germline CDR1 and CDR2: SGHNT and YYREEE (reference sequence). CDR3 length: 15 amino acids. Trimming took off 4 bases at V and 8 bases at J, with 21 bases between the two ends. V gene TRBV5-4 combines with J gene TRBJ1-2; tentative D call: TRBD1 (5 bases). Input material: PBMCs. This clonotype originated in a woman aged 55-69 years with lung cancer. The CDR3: CASSPSGPPTGGYTF. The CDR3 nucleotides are TGTGCCAGCAGCCCGTCGGGACCCCCAACGGGAGGCTACACCTTC.